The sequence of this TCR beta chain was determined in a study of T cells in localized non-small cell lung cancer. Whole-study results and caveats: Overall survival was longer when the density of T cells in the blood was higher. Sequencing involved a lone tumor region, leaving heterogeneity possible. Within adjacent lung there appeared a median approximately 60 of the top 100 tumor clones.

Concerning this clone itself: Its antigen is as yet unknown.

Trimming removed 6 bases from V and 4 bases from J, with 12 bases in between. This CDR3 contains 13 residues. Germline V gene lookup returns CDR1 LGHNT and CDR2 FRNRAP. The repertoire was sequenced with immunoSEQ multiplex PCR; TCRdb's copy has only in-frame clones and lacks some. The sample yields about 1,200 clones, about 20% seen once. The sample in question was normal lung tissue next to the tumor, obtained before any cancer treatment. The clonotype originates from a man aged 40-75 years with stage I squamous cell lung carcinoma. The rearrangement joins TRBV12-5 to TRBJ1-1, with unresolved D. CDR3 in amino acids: CASGLDLGTEAFF. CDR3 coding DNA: TGTGCTAGTGGCCTGGACCTGGGCACTGAAGCTTTCTTT.